The rows below give T cell receptor beta chains drawn from one sample of a study of T cells after yellow fever vaccination. TCRdb used MiXCR to reprocess the 5' RACE reads, holding one entry per CDR3 protein. Of tens of thousands of distinct CDR3 sequences listed, approximately 7% are singletons. Specimen: CD8+ T cells sorted from PBMCs, collected 15 days after the yellow fever booster vaccination. The receptors were sampled from a man younger than 40 who received the YFV17D yellow fever vaccine. CDR3s include the opening cysteine and the closing phenylalanine or tryptophan. Fields, in order: J gene, clone size, V gene, D gene, CDR3 protein, CDR3 DNA. The D gene is left open where the match is weak. Some rows mark clone size as missing; the rest say once, few, many or name a class of expanded clone.

j_call: TRBJ2-1; clone_size: many; v_call: TRBV11-1; d_call: TRBD2; cdr3_aa: CASSLGGGPYNEQFF; cdr3_nt: TGTGCCAGCAGCTTAGGGGGAGGGCCCTACAATGAGCAGTTCTTC
j_call: TRBJ2-3; clone_size: many; v_call: TRBV4-3; d_call: TRBD2; cdr3_aa: CASSPSGLAGDSDTQYF; cdr3_nt: TGCGCCAGCAGCCCCTCCGGACTAGCGGGAGACTCCGATACGCAGTATTTT
j_call: TRBJ2-7; clone_size: many; v_call: TRBV18; d_call: .; cdr3_aa: CASSPGADYEQYF; cdr3_nt: TGTGCCAGCTCACCTGGGGCTGACTACGAGCAGTACTTC
j_call: TRBJ2-1; clone_size: many; v_call: TRBV11-2; d_call: .; cdr3_aa: CASSPIEGSQGGTYNEQFF; cdr3_nt: TGTGCCAGCAGCCCCATCGAGGGATCACAGGGTGGAACCTACAATGAGCAGTTCTTC
j_call: TRBJ2-7; clone_size: many; v_call: TRBV12-3/TRBV12-4; d_call: TRBD2; cdr3_aa: CASSLGSSGGYEQYF; cdr3_nt: TGTGCCAGCAGTTTAGGGTCCTCGGGAGGTTACGAGCAGTACTTC
j_call: TRBJ2-3; clone_size: many; v_call: TRBV28; d_call: TRBD1; cdr3_aa: CASSYYRDRVPDTQYF; cdr3_nt: TGTGCCAGCAGTTATTACAGGGACAGGGTCCCAGATACGCAGTATTTT
j_call: TRBJ2-2; clone_size: .; v_call: TRBV19; d_call: .; cdr3_aa: CASQALLRSRTGELFF; cdr3_nt: TGTGCCAGCCAGGCCCTACTACGGTCAAGAACCGGGGAGCTGTTTTTT
j_call: TRBJ1-1; clone_size: many; v_call: TRBV27; d_call: TRBD1; cdr3_aa: CASSIRTGGDTEAFF; cdr3_nt: TGTGCCAGCAGTATACGGACAGGGGGGGACACTGAAGCTTTCTTT
j_call: TRBJ2-7; clone_size: many; v_call: TRBV12-3/TRBV12-4; d_call: TRBD2; cdr3_aa: CASSAGGIYEQYF; cdr3_nt: TGTGCCAGCAGCGCGGGGGGGATCTACGAGCAGTACTTC
j_call: TRBJ2-7; clone_size: .; v_call: TRBV25-1; d_call: .; cdr3_aa: CASSEYFEGQDYEQYF; cdr3_nt: TGTGCCAGCAGTGAATACTTTGAGGGGCAGGACTACGAGCAGTACTTC
j_call: TRBJ2-3; clone_size: many; v_call: TRBV29-1; d_call: .; cdr3_aa: CSVEEDITASTDTQYF; cdr3_nt: TGCAGCGTTGAAGAGGACATCACTGCTAGCACAGATACGCAGTATTTT
j_call: TRBJ2-1; clone_size: .; v_call: TRBV4-2; d_call: TRBD1; cdr3_aa: CASSPGGRNERFF; cdr3_nt: TGTGCCAGCAGCCCAGGGGGCCGCAATGAGCGGTTCTTC
j_call: TRBJ2-1; clone_size: many; v_call: TRBV6-2/TRBV6-3; d_call: .; cdr3_aa: CASGPYNEQFF; cdr3_nt: TGTGCCAGCGGACCCTACAATGAGCAGTTCTTC
j_call: TRBJ1-5; clone_size: many; v_call: TRBV20-1; d_call: .; cdr3_aa: CSAEDSLNQPQHF; cdr3_nt: TGCAGTGCTGAAGACAGCTTAAATCAGCCCCAGCATTTT
j_call: TRBJ2-5; clone_size: many; v_call: TRBV4-3; d_call: TRBD2; cdr3_aa: CASSHLSSGYQETQYF; cdr3_nt: TGCGCCAGCAGCCACCTGTCTAGCGGGTATCAAGAGACCCAGTACTTC
j_call: TRBJ2-7; clone_size: few; v_call: TRBV7-8; d_call: .; cdr3_aa: CASTQAQGRSYEQYF; cdr3_nt: TGTGCCAGCACCCAGGCTCAGGGCCGGTCCTACGAGCAGTACTTC
j_call: TRBJ2-7; clone_size: many; v_call: TRBV29-1; d_call: .; cdr3_aa: CSVRGLSSYEQYF; cdr3_nt: TGCAGCGTTAGGGGACTGAGCTCCTACGAGCAGTACTTC
j_call: TRBJ1-1; clone_size: many; v_call: TRBV9; d_call: .; cdr3_aa: CASSVVGGMNTEAFF; cdr3_nt: TGTGCCAGCAGCGTAGTCGGCGGGATGAACACTGAAGCTTTCTTT
j_call: TRBJ2-7; clone_size: many; v_call: TRBV5-1; d_call: TRBD1; cdr3_aa: CASSLAGGPLREQYF; cdr3_nt: TGCGCCAGCAGCTTGGCAGGGGGCCCCCTACGAGAGCAGTACTTC
j_call: TRBJ2-7; clone_size: many; v_call: TRBV27; d_call: TRBD2; cdr3_aa: CASRVLAGVHEQYF; cdr3_nt: TGTGCCAGCAGGGTACTAGCGGGAGTTCACGAGCAGTACTTC
j_call: TRBJ2-2; clone_size: many; v_call: TRBV7-9; d_call: TRBD1; cdr3_aa: CASSFTGDTGELFF; cdr3_nt: TGTGCCAGCAGCTTTACAGGGGACACCGGGGAGCTGTTTTTT
j_call: TRBJ2-1; clone_size: many; v_call: TRBV4-1; d_call: TRBD1; cdr3_aa: CASSRQGENEQFF; cdr3_nt: TGCGCCAGCAGCCGACAGGGAGAGAATGAGCAGTTCTTC
j_call: TRBJ2-5; clone_size: many; v_call: TRBV12-3/TRBV12-4; d_call: .; cdr3_aa: CASSFWQGLHQETQYF; cdr3_nt: TGTGCCAGCAGTTTCTGGCAGGGGCTCCACCAAGAGACCCAGTACTTC
j_call: TRBJ2-7; clone_size: many; v_call: TRBV5-1; d_call: TRBD2; cdr3_aa: CASSLSLAGVYEQYF; cdr3_nt: TGCGCCAGCAGCTTGAGTCTAGCGGGAGTCTACGAGCAGTACTTC
j_call: TRBJ2-3; clone_size: many; v_call: TRBV12-3/TRBV12-4; d_call: TRBD2; cdr3_aa: CASSPGLASTDTQYF; cdr3_nt: TGTGCCAGCAGCCCTGGACTAGCGAGCACAGATACGCAGTATTTT
j_call: TRBJ2-1; clone_size: many; v_call: TRBV28; d_call: TRBD2; cdr3_aa: CASSSLRVAGVGDEQFF; cdr3_nt: TGTGCCAGCAGTTCCCTCCGAGTAGCGGGAGTTGGAGATGAGCAGTTCTTC
j_call: TRBJ2-2; clone_size: many; v_call: TRBV5-1; d_call: TRBD1; cdr3_aa: CASSLRDRHTGELFF; cdr3_nt: TGCGCCAGCAGCCTCCGGGACAGACACACCGGGGAGCTGTTTTTT
j_call: TRBJ1-1; clone_size: many; v_call: TRBV12-3/TRBV12-4; d_call: .; cdr3_aa: CASSLTGAEAFF; cdr3_nt: TGTGCCAGCAGTTTAACTGGAGCTGAAGCTTTCTTT
j_call: TRBJ2-5; clone_size: many; v_call: TRBV7-2; d_call: TRBD2; cdr3_aa: CASTRLAGIQETQYF; cdr3_nt: TGTGCCAGCACCCGACTAGCGGGGATCCAAGAGACCCAGTACTTC
j_call: TRBJ2-1; clone_size: many; v_call: TRBV6-1; d_call: .; cdr3_aa: CASVDRGRVYEQFF; cdr3_nt: TGTGCCAGCGTGGATAGGGGGAGGGTCTATGAGCAGTTCTTC
j_call: TRBJ2-1; clone_size: many; v_call: TRBV30; d_call: .; cdr3_aa: CAWTLTASYNEQFF; cdr3_nt: TGTGCCTGGACCCTGACCGCCTCCTACAATGAGCAGTTCTTC
j_call: TRBJ1-5; clone_size: many; v_call: TRBV7-9; d_call: .; cdr3_aa: CASSLNTEQPQHF; cdr3_nt: TGTGCCAGCAGCTTAAACACCGAACAGCCCCAGCATTTT
j_call: TRBJ2-5; clone_size: many; v_call: TRBV10-2; d_call: TRBD2; cdr3_aa: CASTRLAGQETQYF; cdr3_nt: TGCGCCAGCACCCGGCTAGCGGGGCAAGAGACCCAGTACTTC
j_call: TRBJ2-1; clone_size: many; v_call: TRBV7-9; d_call: .; cdr3_aa: CASGVRVSYNEQFF; cdr3_nt: TGTGCCAGCGGGGTTCGGGTATCCTACAATGAGCAGTTCTTC
j_call: TRBJ2-7; clone_size: many; v_call: TRBV20-1; d_call: .; cdr3_aa: CSVLPSSGRYEQYF; cdr3_nt: TGCAGTGTCCTCCCTTCCTCAGGACGCTACGAGCAGTACTTC
j_call: TRBJ2-5; clone_size: many; v_call: TRBV7-9; d_call: .; cdr3_aa: CASSLPNQETQYF; cdr3_nt: TGTGCCAGCAGCTTACCGAATCAAGAGACCCAGTACTTC
j_call: TRBJ1-2; clone_size: many; v_call: TRBV29-1; d_call: .; cdr3_aa: CSVGQVDGYTF; cdr3_nt: TGCAGCGTTGGACAGGTCGATGGCTACACCTTC
j_call: TRBJ2-7; clone_size: many; v_call: TRBV5-6; d_call: .; cdr3_aa: CASSLGWAPYEQYF; cdr3_nt: TGTGCCAGCAGCTTAGGGTGGGCCCCCTACGAGCAGTACTTC
j_call: TRBJ2-1; clone_size: many; v_call: TRBV7-2; d_call: .; cdr3_aa: CASLWGHEQFF; cdr3_nt: TGTGCCAGTCTCTGGGGTCATGAGCAGTTCTTC
j_call: TRBJ2-2; clone_size: many; v_call: TRBV19; d_call: TRBD2; cdr3_aa: CASSSPMAGVTGELFF; cdr3_nt: TGTGCCAGTAGTTCCCCCATGGCGGGAGTCACCGGGGAGCTGTTTTTT
j_call: TRBJ2-3; clone_size: many; v_call: TRBV7-2; d_call: .; cdr3_aa: CASSLVPGAGTEQYF; cdr3_nt: TGTGCCAGCAGCTTAGTACCGGGGGCCGGGACGGAGCAGTATTTT
j_call: TRBJ2-7; clone_size: few; v_call: TRBV15; d_call: .; cdr3_aa: CATSSELGSYEQYF; cdr3_nt: TGTGCCACCAGCAGTGAGCTCGGGAGCTACGAGCAGTACTTC
j_call: TRBJ2-1; clone_size: many; v_call: TRBV3-1; d_call: TRBD1; cdr3_aa: CASSQRDRNRGEQFF; cdr3_nt: TGTGCCAGCAGCCAACGGGACAGAAATAGGGGTGAGCAGTTCTTC
j_call: TRBJ2-7; clone_size: few; v_call: TRBV4-2; d_call: .; cdr3_aa: CASSHRRDTAYEQYF; cdr3_nt: TGTGCCAGCAGCCACCGTCGGGACACCGCCTACGAGCAGTACTTC
j_call: TRBJ2-5; clone_size: many; v_call: TRBV20-1; d_call: TRBD1; cdr3_aa: CSARWTGVVIQETQYF; cdr3_nt: TGCAGTGCCCGGTGGACAGGGGTGGTTATTCAAGAGACCCAGTACTTC
j_call: TRBJ2-1; clone_size: many; v_call: TRBV18; d_call: TRBD1; cdr3_aa: CASSPDRGVHRAEQFF; cdr3_nt: TGTGCCAGCTCTCCAGACAGGGGAGTTCACCGGGCTGAGCAGTTCTTC
j_call: TRBJ2-1; clone_size: .; v_call: TRBV20-1; d_call: .; cdr3_aa: CSARDLMSGPIPYNEQFF; cdr3_nt: TGCAGTGCTAGAGATCTCATGTCCGGGCCTATACCGTACAATGAGCAGTTCTTC
j_call: TRBJ2-7; clone_size: many; v_call: TRBV6-1; d_call: TRBD2; cdr3_aa: CASSSGTSAYEQYF; cdr3_nt: TGTGCCAGCAGCTCCGGGACTAGCGCCTACGAGCAGTACTTC
j_call: TRBJ2-7; clone_size: many; v_call: TRBV28; d_call: .; cdr3_aa: CASSLRGEGDEQYF; cdr3_nt: TGTGCCAGCAGTTTAAGGGGGGAAGGTGACGAGCAGTACTTC
j_call: TRBJ1-3; clone_size: many; v_call: TRBV7-6; d_call: .; cdr3_aa: CASSLVADSGNTIYF; cdr3_nt: TGTGCCAGCAGCTTAGTGGCAGACTCTGGAAACACCATATATTTT
j_call: TRBJ2-5; clone_size: many; v_call: TRBV11-2; d_call: .; cdr3_aa: CASSQDPNSGGETQYF; cdr3_nt: TGTGCCAGCAGCCAAGACCCAAATAGCGGTGGAGAGACCCAGTACTTC
j_call: TRBJ2-7; clone_size: many; v_call: TRBV7-9; d_call: .; cdr3_aa: CASSLPASSYEQYF; cdr3_nt: TGTGCCAGCAGCCTCCCAGCAAGCTCCTACGAGCAGTACTTC
j_call: TRBJ2-7; clone_size: many; v_call: TRBV10-3; d_call: TRBD1; cdr3_aa: CAISGAGQAVYEQYF; cdr3_nt: TGTGCCATCAGTGGGGCCGGACAGGCGGTCTACGAGCAGTACTTC
j_call: TRBJ2-3; clone_size: many; v_call: TRBV7-3; d_call: TRBD1; cdr3_aa: CASSRTGWSTDTQYF; cdr3_nt: TGTGCCAGCAGCCGGACAGGGTGGAGCACAGATACGCAGTATTTT
j_call: TRBJ1-2; clone_size: many; v_call: TRBV7-9; d_call: TRBD1; cdr3_aa: CASSPLDRESYGYTF; cdr3_nt: TGTGCCAGCAGCCCCCTTGACAGGGAGTCCTATGGCTACACCTTC
j_call: TRBJ2-1; clone_size: many; v_call: TRBV19; d_call: .; cdr3_aa: CASNVGGYNEQFF; cdr3_nt: TGTGCCAGTAATGTTGGCGGCTACAATGAGCAGTTCTTC
j_call: TRBJ2-2; clone_size: many; v_call: TRBV20-1; d_call: TRBD2; cdr3_aa: CSARDLGTSGSTGELFF; cdr3_nt: TGCAGTGCTAGAGATCTCGGGACTAGCGGGAGCACCGGGGAGCTGTTTTTT
j_call: TRBJ2-7; clone_size: many; v_call: TRBV28; d_call: .; cdr3_aa: CASSSGGVYEQYF; cdr3_nt: TGTGCCAGCAGCTCAGGGGGGGTCTACGAGCAGTACTTC